This is a list of T cell receptor beta chains from one sample in a study of cytomegalovirus exposure and HLA in healthy donors. Libraries were prepared by immunoSEQ multiplex PCR; TCRdb keeps only in-frame clonotypes and omits some of them. The repertoire holds some 140,000 clones, with around 75% as singletons. Sequencing input: PBMCs. These receptors were taken from a man aged 30 to 39 in good health and CMV-seropositive. The CDR3 runs from the conserved cysteine through the conserved F or W. The D gene is left open where the match is weak. A clone size is listed for some rows: how often the clone was seen (once, few, many), or a class if it is expanded.

clone_size d_call j_call v_call cdr3_nt cdr3_aa
- TRBD2 TRBJ2-1 TRBV7-9 TGTGCCAGCAGCTTAATGGGACTAGAAGGCAATGAGCAGTTCTTC CASSLMGLEGNEQFF
- TRBD1 TRBJ1-1 TRBV6-4 TGTGCCAGCAAATACAGGGGGTCCCCGAGGAACACTGAAGCTTTCTTT CASKYRGSPRNTEAFF
- - TRBJ1-1 TRBV6-5 TGTGCCAGCAGTTACGGCGGGGGGCGTTTCGCTGAAGCTTTCTTT CASSYGGGRFAEAFF
- - TRBJ1-2 TRBV28 TGTGCCAGCAGTCCCCGTAGATCGGGGGGCTACACCTTC CASSPRRSGGYTF
- TRBD1 TRBJ1-2 TRBV30 TGTGCCTGGAGGCTTACAGGGGCAGGGTATTATGGCTACACCTTC CAWRLTGAGYYGYTF
- TRBD1 TRBJ1-1 TRBV19 TGTGCCAGTAGTAGGGGGACAGGGGGCATGGAAGCTTTCTTT CASSRGTGGMEAFF
medium-sized TRBD1 TRBJ2-7 TRBV5-6 TGTGCCAGCAGCTCGGGGACAGGGGCTTACGAGCAGTACTTC CASSSGTGAYEQYF
- TRBD1 TRBJ1-1 TRBV5-5 TGTGCCAGCAGCCCTAGGCAGGGGGCTATGAACACTGAAGCTTTCTTT CASSPRQGAMNTEAFF
- - TRBJ1-2 TRBV6-5 TGTGCCAGCAGTTACAGCACGGCGGGAGAGGACGGCTACACCTTC CASSYSTAGEDGYTF
- TRBD2 TRBJ2-1 TRBV7-9 TGTGCCAGCAGCTCAACTAGCGGGAGTGGGAATGAGCAGTTCTTC CASSSTSGSGNEQFF
- - TRBJ2-3 TRBV4-2 TGTGCCAGCAGCCCTAAACAGGGTATCGGCACAGATACGCAGTATTTT CASSPKQGIGTDTQYF
- - TRBJ1-3 TRBV6-5 TGTGCCAGCAGTTACGGGGGAGGAGTCTCTGGAAACACCATATATTTT CASSYGGGVSGNTIYF
- TRBD2 TRBJ2-7 TRBV15 TGTGCCACCAGCAGGGTAGCGGGTACCTACGAGCAGTACTTC CATSRVAGTYEQYF
few TRBD1 TRBJ1-2 TRBV5-6 TGTGCCAGCAGCCCCCTTCCGGGACAGGGGGACTATGGCTACACCTTC CASSPLPGQGDYGYTF
- TRBD2 TRBJ2-5 TRBV9 TGTGCCAGCGTAGCCACTAGCGGAGAGACCCAGTACTTC CASVATSGETQYF
once - TRBJ1-4 TRBV29-1 TGCAGCGCCGGGAACCCGGGCACCGGTGAAAAACTGTTTTTT CSAGNPGTGEKLFF